This TCR beta chain was recovered during a study of blood T cell repertoires in COVID-19. Sequenced by immunoSEQ multiplex PCR; TCRdb stores in-frame clones only, minus some. This sample has fewer than 500,000 clones, with around 87% found just once. In terms of age and location, participants ranged from roughly 18 to 90 years and lived in about two dozen US areas. The germline gives CDR1 SNHLY, CDR2 FYNNEI. The CDR3 runs 15 residues. J gave up 1 base and V 9 bases, and 7 bases lay outside the gene matches. The J gene is TRBJ2-1, the V gene TRBV2; 9 bases are shared with TRBD1. The specimen sequenced was PBMCs or T cells enriched from blood (not recorded which). The TCR comes from a woman younger than 45 with acute COVID-19. The chain's CDR3 is CASSPGQGSYNEQFF. The CDR3 DNA reads as TGTGCCAGTTCACCGGGACAGGGTTCCTACAATGAGCAGTTCTTC. The whole variable domain, filled in from reference TRBV2 and TRBJ2-1, reads EPEVTQTPSHQVTQMGQEVILRCVPISNHLYFYWYRQILGQKVEFLVSFYNNEISEKSEIFDDQFSVERPDGSNFTLKIRSTKLEDSAMYFCASSPGQGSYNEQFFGPGTRLTVL.